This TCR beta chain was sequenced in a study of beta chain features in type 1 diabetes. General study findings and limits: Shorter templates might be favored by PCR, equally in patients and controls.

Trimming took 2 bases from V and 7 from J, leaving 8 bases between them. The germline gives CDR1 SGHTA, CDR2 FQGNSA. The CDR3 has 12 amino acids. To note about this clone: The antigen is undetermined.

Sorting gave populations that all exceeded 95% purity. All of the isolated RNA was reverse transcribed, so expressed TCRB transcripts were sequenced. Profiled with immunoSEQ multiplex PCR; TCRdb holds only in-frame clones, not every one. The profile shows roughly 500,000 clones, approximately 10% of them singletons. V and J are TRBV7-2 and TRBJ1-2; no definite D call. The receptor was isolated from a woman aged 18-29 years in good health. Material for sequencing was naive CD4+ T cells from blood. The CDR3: CASSLRLAGYTF. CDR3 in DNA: TGTGCCAGCAGCTTAAGATTGGCTGGCTACACCTTC.